This T cell receptor beta chain emerged from a study of tissue T cells after allogeneic stem cell transplantation. This table comes from immunoSEQ multiplex PCR, and its TCRdb copy is limited to in-frame clones, with some not included. The profile shows some 10,000 clones, 65% to 70% of them singletons. V shed 5 bases and J shed 1 base, with 20 bases lying between them. The CDR3 is 17 amino acids. Germline lookup yields CDR1 SGHTA and CDR2 FQGTGA. V is TRBV7-3 and J is TRBJ1-1; weak D call: TRBD1 (5 bases). Material: tissue from the stomach, obtained at autopsy. The receptor's source is a male donor older than 55 with lung cancer. The CDR3 DNA reads TGTGCCAGCAGCCACGGAGGGGCAGGGCAACCGAACACTGAAGCTTTCTTT. This translates into CASSHGGAGQPNTEAFF. Combining the CDR3 with reference TRBV7-3 and TRBJ1-1 gives the whole variable domain GAGVSQTPSNKVTEKGKYVELRCDPISGHTALYWYRQSLGQGPEFLIYFQGTGAADDSGLPNDRFFAVRPEGSVSTLKIQRTERGDSAVYLCASSHGGAGQPNTEAFFGQGTRLTVV.